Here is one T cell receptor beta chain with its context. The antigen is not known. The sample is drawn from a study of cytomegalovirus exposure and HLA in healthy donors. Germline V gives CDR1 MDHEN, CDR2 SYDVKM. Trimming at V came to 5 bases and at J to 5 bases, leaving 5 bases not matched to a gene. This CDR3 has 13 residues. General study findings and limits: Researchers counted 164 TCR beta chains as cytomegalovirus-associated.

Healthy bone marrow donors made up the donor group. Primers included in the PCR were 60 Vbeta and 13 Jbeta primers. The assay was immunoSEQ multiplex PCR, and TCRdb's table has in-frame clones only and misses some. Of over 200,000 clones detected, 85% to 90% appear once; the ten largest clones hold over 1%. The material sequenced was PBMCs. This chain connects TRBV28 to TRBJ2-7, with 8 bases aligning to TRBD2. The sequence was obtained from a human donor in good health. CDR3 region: CASSSGSFNEQYF. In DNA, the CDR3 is TGTGCCAGCAGTAGCGGGAGTTTTAACGAGCAGTACTTC.